This T cell receptor beta chain was sequenced in a study of control samples from healthy donors and cancer patients. The data were produced by immunoSEQ multiplex PCR, yet TCRdb's version contains in-frame clones alone and is incomplete. The table shows around 140,000 clones, with around 90% occurring only once. The CDR3 contains 14 residues. This TCR was sampled from a man aged 35-49 years in good health. The specimen sequenced was blood. The chain carries TRBV21-1 and TRBJ2-1; the table gives TRBD2 as D, unverified against the DNA. TRBV21-1 is termed a pseudogene. As DNA, the CDR3 is TGTGCCAGCAGCAATAGGAGCTCCTACAATGAGCAGTTCTTC. It yields the protein CASSNRSSYNEQFF.